The sequence of this T cell receptor (beta chain) was determined in a study of tumor-infiltrating lymphocytes in oesophageal squamous cell carcinoma. TCRdb fed the PCR reads into MiXCR, producing one record per CDR3 protein. The sample holds under 15,000 distinct CDR3 sequences; around three fifths are singletons and the top ten take roughly 32%. There are 14 residues in the CDR3. Germline lookup yields CDR1 MNHEY and CDR2 SMNVEV (reference sequence). Trimming removed 5 bases from V and 2 bases from J; junction bases left unmatched: 6. Sequenced: esophageal tumor tissue. The chain couples TRBV27 to TRBJ2-7, with TRBD2 matching over 7 bases. This clonotype was sampled from a female donor with esophageal squamous cell carcinoma. Here the CDR3 reads CASSTGTKAYEQYF. CDR3 sequence (DNA): TGTGCCAGCAGTACCGGGACTAAGGCCTACGAGCAGTACTTC.